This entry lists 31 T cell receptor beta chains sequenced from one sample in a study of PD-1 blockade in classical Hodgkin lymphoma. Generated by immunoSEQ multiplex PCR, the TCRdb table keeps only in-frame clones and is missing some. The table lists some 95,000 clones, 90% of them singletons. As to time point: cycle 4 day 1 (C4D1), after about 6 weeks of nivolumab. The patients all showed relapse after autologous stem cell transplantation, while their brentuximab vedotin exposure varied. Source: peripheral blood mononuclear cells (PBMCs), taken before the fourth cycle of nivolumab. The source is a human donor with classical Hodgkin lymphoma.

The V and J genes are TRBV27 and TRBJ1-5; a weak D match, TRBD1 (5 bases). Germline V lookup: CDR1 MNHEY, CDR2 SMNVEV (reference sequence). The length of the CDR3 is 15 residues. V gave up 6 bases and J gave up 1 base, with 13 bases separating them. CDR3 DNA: TGTGCCAGCAGGCCCGTGGGGGGAAGCAATCAGCCCCAGCATTTT. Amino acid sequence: CASRPVGGSNQPQHF.

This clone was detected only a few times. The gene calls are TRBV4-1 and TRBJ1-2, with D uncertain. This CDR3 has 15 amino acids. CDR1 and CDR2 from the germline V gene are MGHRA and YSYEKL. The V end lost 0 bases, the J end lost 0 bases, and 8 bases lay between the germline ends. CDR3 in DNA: TGCGCCAGCAGCCAAGAGGGCAGAACTAACTATGGCTACACCTTC. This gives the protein CASSQEGRTNYGYTF.

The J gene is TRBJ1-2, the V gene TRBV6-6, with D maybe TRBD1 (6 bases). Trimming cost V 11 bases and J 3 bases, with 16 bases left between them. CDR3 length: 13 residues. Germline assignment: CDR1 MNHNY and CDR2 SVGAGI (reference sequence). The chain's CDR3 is CAGSTTGHYGYTF. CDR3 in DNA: TGTGCCGGGTCTACGACAGGCCACTATGGCTACACCTTC.

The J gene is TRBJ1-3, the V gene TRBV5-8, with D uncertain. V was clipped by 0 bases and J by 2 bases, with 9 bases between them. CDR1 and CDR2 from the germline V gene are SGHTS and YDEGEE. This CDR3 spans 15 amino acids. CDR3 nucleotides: TGTGCCAGCAGCTTGGCCGGGGTAACTGGAAACACCATATATTTT. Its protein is CASSLAGVTGNTIYF.

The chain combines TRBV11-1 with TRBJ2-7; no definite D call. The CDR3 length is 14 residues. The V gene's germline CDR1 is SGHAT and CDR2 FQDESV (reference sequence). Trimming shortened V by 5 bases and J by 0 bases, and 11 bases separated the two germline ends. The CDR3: CASSRTAGSYEQYF. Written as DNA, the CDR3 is TGTGCCAGCAGCCGGACGGCCGGCTCCTACGAGCAGTACTTC. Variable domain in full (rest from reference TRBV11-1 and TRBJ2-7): EAEVAQSPRYKITEKSQAVAFWCDPISGHATLYWYRQILGQGPELLVQFQDESVVDDSQLPKDRFSAERLKGVDSTLKIQPAELGDSAMYLCASSRTAGSYEQYFGPGTRLTVT.

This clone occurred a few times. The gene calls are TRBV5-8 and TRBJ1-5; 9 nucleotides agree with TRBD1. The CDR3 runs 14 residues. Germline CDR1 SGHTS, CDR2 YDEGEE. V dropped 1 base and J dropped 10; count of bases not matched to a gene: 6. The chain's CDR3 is CASSLRTGASPQHF. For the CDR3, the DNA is TGTGCCAGCAGCTTGCGGACAGGGGCCTCACCCCAGCATTTT.

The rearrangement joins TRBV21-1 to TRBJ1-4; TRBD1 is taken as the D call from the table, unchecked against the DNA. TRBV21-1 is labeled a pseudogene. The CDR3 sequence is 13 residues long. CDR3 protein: CGSTGTPNEKLFF. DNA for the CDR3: TGTGGAAGCACCGGGACACCAAATGAAAAACTGTTTTTT.

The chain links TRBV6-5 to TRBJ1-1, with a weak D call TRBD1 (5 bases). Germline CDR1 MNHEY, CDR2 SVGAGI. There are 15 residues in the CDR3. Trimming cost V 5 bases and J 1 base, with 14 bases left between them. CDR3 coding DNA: TGTGCCAGCAGTGGGCTCGGGGGGGGGAACACTGAAGCTTTCTTT. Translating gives CASSGLGGGNTEAFF.

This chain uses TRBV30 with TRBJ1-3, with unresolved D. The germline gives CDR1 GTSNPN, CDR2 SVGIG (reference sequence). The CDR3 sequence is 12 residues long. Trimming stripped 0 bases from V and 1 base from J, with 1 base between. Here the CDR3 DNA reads TGTGCCTGGAGTGTTTCTGGAAACACCATATATTTT. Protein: CAWSVSGNTIYF.

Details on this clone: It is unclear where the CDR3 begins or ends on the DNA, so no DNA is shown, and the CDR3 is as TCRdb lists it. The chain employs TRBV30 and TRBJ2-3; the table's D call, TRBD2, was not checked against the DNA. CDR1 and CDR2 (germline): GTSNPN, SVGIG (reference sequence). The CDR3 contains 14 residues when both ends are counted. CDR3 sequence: CAWSVWRGINTQYF.

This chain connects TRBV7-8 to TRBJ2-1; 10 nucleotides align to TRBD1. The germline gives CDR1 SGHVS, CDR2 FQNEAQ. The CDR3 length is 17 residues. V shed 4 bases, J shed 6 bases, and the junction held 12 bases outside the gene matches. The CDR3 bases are TGTGCCAGCAGCTCCCCCTTAGACAGGGGGCGCGCCAATGAGCAGTTCTTC. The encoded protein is CASSSPLDRGRANEQFF.

In DNA, the CDR3 is TGCGCCAGCAGCCAGGGACTAGCGGGGGTTGAGCAGTTCTTC. Protein sequence: CASSQGLAGVEQFF. The rearrangement links TRBV4-1 to TRBJ2-1; 14 bases map to TRBD2. There are 14 residues in the CDR3. Germline CDR1 is MGHRA and CDR2 is YSYEKL. With 3 bases clipped from V and 9 bases from J, the junction kept 1 base outside the gene matches.

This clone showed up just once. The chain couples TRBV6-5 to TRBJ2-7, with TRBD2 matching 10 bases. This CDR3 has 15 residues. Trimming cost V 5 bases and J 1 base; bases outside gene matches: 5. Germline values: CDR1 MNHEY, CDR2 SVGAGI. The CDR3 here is CASSAQRGGSYEQYF. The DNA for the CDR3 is TGTGCCAGCAGTGCCCAGCGGGGGGGTTCCTACGAGCAGTACTTC.

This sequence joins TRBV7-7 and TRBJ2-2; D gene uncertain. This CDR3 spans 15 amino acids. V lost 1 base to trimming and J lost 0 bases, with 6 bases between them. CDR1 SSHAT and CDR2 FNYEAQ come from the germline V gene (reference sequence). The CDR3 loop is CASSLEPTNTGELFF. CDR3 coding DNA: TGTGCCAGCAGCTTAGAGCCCACGAACACCGGGGAGCTGTTTTTT.

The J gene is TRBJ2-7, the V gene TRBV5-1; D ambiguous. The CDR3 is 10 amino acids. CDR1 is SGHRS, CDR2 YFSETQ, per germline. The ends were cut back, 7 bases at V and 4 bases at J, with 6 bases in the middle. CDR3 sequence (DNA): TGCGCCAGCGGGGAATACGAGCAGTACTTC. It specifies CASGEYEQYF.

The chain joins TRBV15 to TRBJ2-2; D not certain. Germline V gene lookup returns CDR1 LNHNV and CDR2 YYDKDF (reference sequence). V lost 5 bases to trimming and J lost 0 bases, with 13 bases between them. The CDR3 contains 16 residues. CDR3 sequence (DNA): TGTGCCACCAGCCCTGTAGGAGCGACGAACACCGGGGAGCTGTTTTTT. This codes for CATSPVGATNTGELFF.

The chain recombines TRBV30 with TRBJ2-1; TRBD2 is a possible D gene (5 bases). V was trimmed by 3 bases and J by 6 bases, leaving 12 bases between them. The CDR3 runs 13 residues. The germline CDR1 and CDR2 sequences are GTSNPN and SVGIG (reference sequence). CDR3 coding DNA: TGTGCCTGGAGCCCCACTAGTTTCAATGAGCAGTTCTTC. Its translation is CAWSPTSFNEQFF.

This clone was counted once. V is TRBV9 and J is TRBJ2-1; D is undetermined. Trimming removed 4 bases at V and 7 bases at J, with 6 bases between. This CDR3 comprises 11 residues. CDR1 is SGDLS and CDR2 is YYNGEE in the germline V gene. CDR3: CASSTSNEQFF. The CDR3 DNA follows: TGTGCCAGCAGCACAAGTAATGAGCAGTTCTTC.

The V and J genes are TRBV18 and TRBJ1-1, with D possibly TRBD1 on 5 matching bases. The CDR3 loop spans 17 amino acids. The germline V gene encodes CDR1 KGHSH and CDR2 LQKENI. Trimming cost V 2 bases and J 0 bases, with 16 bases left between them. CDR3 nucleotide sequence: TGTGCCAGCTCACCAATGGGGGGTGTGGGCTTGAACACTGAAGCTTTCTTT. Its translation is CASSPMGGVGLNTEAFF.

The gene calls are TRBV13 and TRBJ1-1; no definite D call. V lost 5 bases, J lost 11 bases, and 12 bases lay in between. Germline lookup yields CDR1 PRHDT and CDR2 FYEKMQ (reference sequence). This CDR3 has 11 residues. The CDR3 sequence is CASSALASAFF. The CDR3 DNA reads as TGTGCCAGCAGCGCCCTGGCCTCTGCTTTCTTT. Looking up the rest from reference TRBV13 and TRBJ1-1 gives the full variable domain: AAGVIQSPRHLIKEKRETATLKCYPIPRHDTVYWYQQGPGQDPQFLISFYEKMQSDKGSIPDRFSAQQFSDYHSELNMSSLELGDSALYFCASSALASAFFGQGTRLTVV.

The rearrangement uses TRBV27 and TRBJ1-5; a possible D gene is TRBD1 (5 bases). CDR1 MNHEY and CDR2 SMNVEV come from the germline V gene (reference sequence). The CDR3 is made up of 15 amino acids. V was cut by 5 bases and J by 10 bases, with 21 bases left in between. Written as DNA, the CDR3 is TGTGCCAGCAGTGGAAGGGACGGCCCCATCGGACCCCAGCATTTT. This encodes CASSGRDGPIGPQHF.

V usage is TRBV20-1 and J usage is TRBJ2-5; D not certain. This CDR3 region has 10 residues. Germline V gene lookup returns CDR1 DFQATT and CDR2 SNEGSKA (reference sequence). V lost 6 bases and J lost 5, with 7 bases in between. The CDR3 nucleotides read TGCAGTGCCTACCCGGAGACCCAGTACTTC. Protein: CSAYPETQYF.

CDR3 DNA sequence: TGTGCCAGCAGCTTGGTGGGTCGGGGGGGCCCCGAGCAGTTCTTC. As protein: CASSLVGRGGPEQFF. This chain connects TRBV5-4 to TRBJ2-1, with 8 bases fitting TRBD2. The CDR3 has 15 amino acids. The germline CDR1 and CDR2 sequences are SGHNT and YYREEE (reference sequence). The junction had 9 bases not matched to a gene; V was cut back by 0 bases and J by 10 bases.

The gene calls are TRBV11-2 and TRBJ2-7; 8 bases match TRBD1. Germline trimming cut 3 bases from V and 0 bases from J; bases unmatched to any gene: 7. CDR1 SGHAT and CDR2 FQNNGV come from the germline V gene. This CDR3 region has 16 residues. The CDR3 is CASSFAGQVLSYEQYF. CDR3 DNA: TGTGCCAGCAGCTTTGCGGGACAGGTTCTCTCCTACGAGCAGTACTTC.

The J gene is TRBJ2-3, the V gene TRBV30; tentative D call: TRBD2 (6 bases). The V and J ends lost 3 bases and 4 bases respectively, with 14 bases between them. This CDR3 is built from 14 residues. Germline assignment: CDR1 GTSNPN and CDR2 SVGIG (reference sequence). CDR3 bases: TGTGCCTGGAGCCGGGACTCGGGGCCAGATACGCAGTATTTT. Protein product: CAWSRDSGPDTQYF. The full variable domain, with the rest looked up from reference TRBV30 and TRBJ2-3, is SQTIHQWPATLVQPVGSPLSLECTVEGTSNPNLYWYRQAAGRGLQLLFYSVGIGQISSEVPQNLSASRPQDRQFILSSKKLLLSDSGFYLCAWSRDSGPDTQYFGPGTRLTVL.

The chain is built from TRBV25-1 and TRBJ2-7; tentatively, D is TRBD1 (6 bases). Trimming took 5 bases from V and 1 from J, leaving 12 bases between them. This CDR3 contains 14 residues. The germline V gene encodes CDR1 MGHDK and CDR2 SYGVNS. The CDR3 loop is CASSFADRSYEQYF. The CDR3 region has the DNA TGTGCCAGCAGTTTCGCGGACAGATCCTACGAGCAGTACTTC.

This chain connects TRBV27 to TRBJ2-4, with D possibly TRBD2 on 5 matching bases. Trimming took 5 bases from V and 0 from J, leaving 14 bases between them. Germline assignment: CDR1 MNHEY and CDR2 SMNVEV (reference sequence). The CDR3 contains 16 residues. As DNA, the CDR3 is TGTGCCAGCAGTACCCCTCGGGATCTAGCCAAAAACATTCAGTACTTC. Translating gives CASSTPRDLAKNIQYF.

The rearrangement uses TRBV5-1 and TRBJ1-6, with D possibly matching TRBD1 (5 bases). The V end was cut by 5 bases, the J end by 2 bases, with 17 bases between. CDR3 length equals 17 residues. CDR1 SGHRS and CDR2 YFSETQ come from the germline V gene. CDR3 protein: CASRNLRQSTYNSPLHF. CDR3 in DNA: TGCGCCAGCAGAAACCTCAGACAGAGCACCTATAATTCACCCCTCCACTTT.

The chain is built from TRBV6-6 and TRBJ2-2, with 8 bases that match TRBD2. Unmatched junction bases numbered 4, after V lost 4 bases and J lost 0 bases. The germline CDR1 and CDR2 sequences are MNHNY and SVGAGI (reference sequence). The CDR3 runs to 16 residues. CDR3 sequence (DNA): TGTGCCAGCAGTTCCGGACTAGCTTCGAACACCGGGGAGCTGTTTTTT. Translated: CASSSGLASNTGELFF.

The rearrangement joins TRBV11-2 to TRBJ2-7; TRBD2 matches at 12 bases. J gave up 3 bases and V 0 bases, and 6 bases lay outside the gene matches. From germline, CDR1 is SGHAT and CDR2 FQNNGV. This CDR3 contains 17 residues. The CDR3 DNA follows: TGTGCCAGCAGCTTAGACTCCGGACTAGCGGGGAGCTACGAGCAGTACTTC. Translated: CASSLDSGLAGSYEQYF.

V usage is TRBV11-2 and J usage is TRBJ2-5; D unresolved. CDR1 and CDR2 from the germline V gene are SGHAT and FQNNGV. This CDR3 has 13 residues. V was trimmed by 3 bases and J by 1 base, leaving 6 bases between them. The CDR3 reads CASSFNSQETQYF. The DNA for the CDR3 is TGTGCCAGCAGCTTCAACAGCCAAGAGACCCAGTACTTC.